These 17 T cell receptor beta chains were sequenced from one sample in a study of T cells in localized non-small cell lung cancer. The protocol was immunoSEQ multiplex PCR, while the TCRdb copy is restricted to in-frame clones and leaves out a portion. The profile shows 70,000 to 95,000 clones, approximately 91% of them singletons. Sequenced here: PBMCs, sampled before any cancer treatment. Receptor source: a woman aged 35 to 70 with stage II squamous cell lung carcinoma.

This sequence joins TRBV6-4 and TRBJ1-1, with TRBD1 matching over 8 bases. CDR1 and CDR2 (germline): MRHNA, SNTAGT. The CDR3 is made up of 14 amino acids. The V gene end was trimmed by 7 bases and the J gene end by 2 bases; junction bases not matched to a gene: 6. This CDR3 is CASKKDRVNTEAFF. Written as DNA, the CDR3 is TGTGCCAGCAAAAAGGACAGGGTTAACACTGAAGCTTTCTTT.

The J gene is TRBJ1-1, the V gene TRBV6-1; D is ambiguous. This CDR3 has 16 residues. V was trimmed by 1 base and J by 0 bases, leaving 12 bases between them. Germline loops: CDR1 MNHNS, CDR2 SASEGT. Here the CDR3 DNA reads TGTGCCAGCAGTGAAGGGGCCGGAGCTTTGAACACTGAAGCTTTCTTT. It yields the protein CASSEGAGALNTEAFF.

The chain recombines TRBV30 with TRBJ1-2; 7 bases map to TRBD1. The CDR3 is 12 amino acids. Germline trimming cut 2 bases from V and 7 bases from J; bases unmatched to any gene: 4. Germline-derived CDR1 and CDR2 are GTSNPN and SVGIG (reference sequence). The CDR3 DNA reads TGTGCCTGGAGTCGGACAGGCCCTGGCTACACCTTC. Encoded protein: CAWSRTGPGYTF.

V usage is TRBV6-6 and J usage is TRBJ1-4; 7 positions match TRBD1. The CDR3 length is 14 residues. CDR1 MNHNY and CDR2 SVGAGI come from the germline V gene (reference sequence). J lost 7 bases, V lost 5 bases, and 7 bases had no gene match. DNA for the CDR3: TGTGCCAGCAGTCCCTGGGACAGCATTGAAAAACTGTTTTTT. This translates into CASSPWDSIEKLFF.

In this sample, this clone turned up once. The CDR3 DNA reads TGTGCCAGCTCACCACCAGGACGGATGAACACTGAAGCTTTCTTT. Its protein product is CASSPPGRMNTEAFF. V is TRBV18 and J is TRBJ1-1; unclear D gene. This CDR3 spans 15 amino acids. Trimming removed 0 bases from V and 0 bases from J, with 8 bases in between. Germline lookup yields CDR1 KGHSH and CDR2 LQKENI. The variable domain in full, completed from reference TRBV18 and TRBJ1-1, reads NAGVMQNPRHLVRRRGQEARLRCSPMKGHSHVYWYRQLPEEGLKFMVYLQKENIIDESGMPKERFSAEFPKEGPSILRIQQVVRGDSAAYFCASSPPGRMNTEAFFGQGTRLTVV.

This sequence joins TRBV10-3 and TRBJ2-7; D is tentatively TRBD1 or TRBD2 (5 bases each). The CDR3 has 14 residues. Germline V CDR1 and CDR2: ENHRY, SYGVKD. V dropped 2 bases and J dropped 2 bases, with 10 bases sitting between them. The CDR3 is CAISERGTAYEQYF. The CDR3 DNA sequence: TGTGCCATCAGTGAGCGAGGGACGGCCTACGAGCAGTACTTC.

The chain combines TRBV28 with TRBJ2-2; the D is unclear. Per germline, CDR1 MDHEN and CDR2 SYDVKM. The CDR3 is 16 residues long. The V end lost 3 bases, the J end lost 2 bases, and 13 bases lay between the germline ends. CDR3 nucleotide sequence: TGTGCCAGCAGTTTTGAGCGATCCCCAAACACCGGGGAGCTGTTTTTT. It yields the protein CASSFERSPNTGELFF. The entire variable domain, with the rest obtained from reference TRBV28 and TRBJ2-2, is as follows: DVKVTQSSRYLVKRTGEKVFLECVQDMDHENMFWYRQDPGLGLRLIYFSYDVKMKEKGDIPEGYSVSREKKERFSLILESASTNQTSMYLCASSFERSPNTGELFFGEGSRLTVL.

This clone was seen once. J is TRBJ1-1 and V is TRBV7-8, with TRBD1 identical over 7 bases. CDR1 is SGHVS and CDR2 is FQNEAQ in the germline V gene. V was pared by 6 bases and J by 0 bases, with 4 bases of the junction left unmatched. The CDR3 consists of 14 residues. Here the CDR3 DNA reads TGTGCCAGCAGGCCGGGACAGTTGAACACTGAAGCTTTCTTT. This translates into CASRPGQLNTEAFF.

The genes are TRBV30 and TRBJ1-2; no definite D call. CDR1 GTSNPN and CDR2 SVGIG come from the germline V gene (reference sequence). The CDR3 spans 13 residues. Trimming pared 4 bases from V and 4 bases from J, leaving 13 bases between. CDR3 sequence reads: CAWTMGTSYGYTF. Written as DNA, the CDR3 is TGTGCCTGGACTATGGGCACAAGCTATGGCTACACCTTC.

The V gene is TRBV30, the J gene TRBJ1-1; D is uncertain. This CDR3 has 11 residues. Deletions cut 0 bases from V and 2 bases from J, with 1 base between. Looked up from germline, CDR1 is GTSNPN and CDR2 is SVGIG (reference sequence). CDR3 sequence: CAWSVNTEAFF. The DNA of the CDR3 is TGTGCCTGGAGTGTTAACACTGAAGCTTTCTTT.

This clone was seen a single time. V gene TRBV11-2 combines with J gene TRBJ1-1; D is ambiguous. The CDR3 has 15 amino acids. Germline assignment: CDR1 SGHAT and CDR2 FQNNGV. V was trimmed by 1 base and J by 3 bases, leaving 12 bases between them. The CDR3: CASSLGSTGDTEAFF. The CDR3 DNA reads as TGTGCCAGCAGCTTAGGCTCTACTGGGGACACTGAAGCTTTCTTT.

This sequence joins TRBV2 and TRBJ1-3; no clear D gene. V was trimmed by 1 base and J by 7 bases, leaving 5 bases between them. The CDR3 has 12 amino acids. CDR1 and CDR2 (germline): SNHLY, FYNNEI. CDR3 coding DNA: TGTGCCAGCAGTGAAGAGAGGAACACCATATATTTT. This encodes CASSEERNTIYF.

This sequence joins TRBV28 and TRBJ1-2; D call uncertain. V was clipped by 2 bases and J by 3 bases, with 7 bases between them. The length of the CDR3 is 13 residues. Germline V gene sequence: CDR1 MDHEN, CDR2 SYDVKM. The CDR3 DNA is TGTGCCAGCAGTTTAGCTTCTGACTATGGCTACACCTTC. It is translated as CASSLASDYGYTF.

This clone was recorded only once. The J gene is TRBJ2-7, the V gene TRBV29-1; either TRBD1 or TRBD2 may fit D (6 bases each). Germline values: CDR1 SQVTM, CDR2 ANQGSEA. This CDR3 spans 13 amino acids. Trimming shortened V by 4 bases and J by 1 base, and 11 bases separated the two germline ends. CDR3: CSVVGGSSYEQYF. The CDR3 nucleotides read TGCAGCGTTGTCGGGGGCAGTTCCTACGAGCAGTACTTC.

The genes are TRBV9 and TRBJ1-1, with 7 bases lining up with TRBD1. Germline V gene lookup returns CDR1 SGDLS and CDR2 YYNGEE. The CDR3 is made up of 15 amino acids. Trimming cost V 4 bases and J 1 base; bases outside gene matches: 7. The CDR3 region is CASSPSGTANTEAFF. The CDR3 DNA reads TGTGCCAGCAGCCCTTCAGGGACAGCGAACACTGAAGCTTTCTTT. The variable domain in full, completed from reference TRBV9 and TRBJ1-1, reads DSGVTQTPKHLITATGQRVTLRCSPRSGDLSVYWYQQSLDQGLQFLIQYYNGEERAKGNILERFSAQQFPDLHSELNLSSLELGDSALYFCASSPSGTANTEAFFGQGTRLTVV.

The rearrangement joins TRBV5-1 to TRBJ1-2; perhaps TRBD1 as D (5 bases). This CDR3 spans 12 amino acids. CDR1 is SGHRS, CDR2 YFSETQ, per germline. Trimming shortened V by 6 bases and J by 2 bases, and 8 bases separated the two germline ends. The CDR3 DNA follows: TGCGCCAGCAAGGGGCAGAACTATGGCTACACCTTC. Translated: CASKGQNYGYTF.

This clone is a singleton in its sample. The CDR3 nucleotides read TGTGCCAGCAGCCAAGATCCCGCTATCCCAGCATCTAATGAAAAACTGTTTTTT. Amino acid sequence: CASSQDPAIPASNEKLFF. The rearrangement links TRBV4-2 to TRBJ1-4; D ambiguous. The CDR3 sequence is 18 residues long. V was cut by 0 bases and J by 3 bases, with 17 bases left in between. Germline loops: CDR1 LGHNA, CDR2 YNFKEQ.